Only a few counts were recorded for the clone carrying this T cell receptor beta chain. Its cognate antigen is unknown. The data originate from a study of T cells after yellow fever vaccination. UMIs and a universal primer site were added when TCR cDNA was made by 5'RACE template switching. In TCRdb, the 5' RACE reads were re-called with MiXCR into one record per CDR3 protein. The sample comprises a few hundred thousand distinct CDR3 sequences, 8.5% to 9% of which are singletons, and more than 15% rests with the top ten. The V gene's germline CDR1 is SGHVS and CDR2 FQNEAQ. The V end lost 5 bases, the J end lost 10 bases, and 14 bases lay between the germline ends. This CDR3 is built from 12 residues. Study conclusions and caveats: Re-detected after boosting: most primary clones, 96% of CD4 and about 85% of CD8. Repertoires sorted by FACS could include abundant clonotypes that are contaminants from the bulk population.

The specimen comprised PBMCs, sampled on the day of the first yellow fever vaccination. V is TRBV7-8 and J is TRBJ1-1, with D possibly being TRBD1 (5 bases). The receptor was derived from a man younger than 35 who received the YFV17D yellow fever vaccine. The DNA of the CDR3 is TGTGCCAGCAGCCCCTGGGCAGGGCCAGCTTTCTTT. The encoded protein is CASSPWAGPAFF.